The 3 T cell receptor beta chains below were found in one sample sequenced in a study of response to subunit inactivated influenza vaccine. TCRdb independently ran MiXCR on the RT-PCR reads; one entry per CDR3 protein. The table lists hundreds of thousands of distinct CDR3 sequences, roughly 13% of them singletons. The specimen comprised PBMCs from blood, sampled 14 days before vaccination. The origin of the receptors is a man aged 45-60 years who received an inactivated influenza vaccine.

The chain has TRBV4-1 and TRBJ2-1; TRBD2 matches at 14 bases. The CDR3 sequence is 16 residues long. Germline loops: CDR1 MGHRA, CDR2 YSYEKL. The V gene end was trimmed by 3 bases and the J gene end by 2 bases; junction bases not matched to a gene: 0. CDR3: CASSQGLAGAYNEQFF. For the CDR3, the DNA is TGCGCCAGCAGCCAGGGACTAGCGGGGGCCTACAATGAGCAGTTCTTC.

This clonotype occurred many times. The V and J genes are TRBV5-1 and TRBJ2-3; 7 bases match TRBD2. Germline CDR1 is SGHRS and CDR2 is YFSETQ. V shed 4 bases and J 6 bases; nucleotides not matched to a gene: 8. The CDR3 covers 14 residues. The CDR3 reads CASSSGTTTDTQYF. The CDR3, as DNA: TGCGCCAGCAGCAGCGGGACTACCACGGATACGCAGTATTTT.

Only a few counts were recorded for this clonotype. The chain is built from TRBV20-1 and TRBJ2-1; 12 positions match TRBD2. J gave up 8 bases and V 4 bases, and 9 bases lay outside the gene matches. CDR1 is DFQATT and CDR2 is SNEGSKA in the germline V gene (reference sequence). The CDR3 spans 15 residues. CDR3 sequence: CSANDLAGGPHEQFF. The CDR3 DNA sequence: TGCAGTGCTAACGACCTAGCGGGGGGGCCCCATGAGCAGTTCTTC.